A selection of T cell receptor beta chains follows, all from one sample in a study of Graves' ophthalmopathy and Graves' hyperthyroidism. TCRdb re-derived calls from the multiplex PCR reads in MiXCR, one entry per CDR3 protein. The sample yields around 590,000 distinct CDR3 sequences, under 45% seen once. Sequencing input: peripheral blood or thyroid tissue (not recorded which). Every receptor here comes from an adult man with Graves' hyperthyroidism. Each CDR3 is given with its conserved first and last residue. The D gene is left open where the match is weak. Part of the rows lack a size; the others show once, few, many or a class for expanded clones.

TRBV19	.	TRBJ1-1	many	CASSIVGRGTEAFF	TGTGCCAGTAGTATTGTAGGGAGAGGCACTGAAGCTTTCTTT
TRBV7-9	.	TRBJ2-7	many	CASSLGATVYEQYF	TGTGCCAGCAGCTTAGGGGCGACTGTCTACGAGCAGTACTTC
TRBV12-3/TRBV12-4	.	TRBJ1-1	many	CASIPMADGEAFF	TGTGCCAGCATTCCTATGGCGGACGGGGAGGCTTTCTTT
TRBV4-1	TRBD1	TRBJ1-4	.	CASSLSAPGTGREKLFF	TGCGCCAGCAGCCTCTCCGCTCCCGGGACAGGGCGGGAAAAACTGTTTTTT
TRBV20-1	.	TRBJ2-5	many	CSARDFERRETQYF	TGCAGTGCTAGAGATTTCGAGCGCAGGGAGACCCAGTACTTC
TRBV5-4	.	TRBJ2-5	few	CASSLGAGAGGETQYF	TGTGCCAGCAGCTTGGGGGCGGGGGCTGGAGGAGAGACCCAGTACTTC
TRBV4-2	.	TRBJ2-5	few	CASSQESAAQETQYF	TGTGCCAGCAGCCAAGAGTCGGCGGCCCAAGAGACCCAGTACTTC
TRBV7-9	TRBD1	TRBJ1-2	.	CASSLVRDRAWYTF	TGTGCCAGCAGCTTAGTCAGGGACAGGGCTTGGTACACCTTC
TRBV24-1	TRBD1	TRBJ2-5	.	CATSEKTGGNQETQYF	TGTGCCACCAGTGAGAAAACAGGGGGAAACCAAGAGACCCAGTACTTC
TRBV27	TRBD2	TRBJ2-7	many	CASSPTTSGYEQYF	TGTGCCAGCAGTCCGACGACTAGCGGCTACGAGCAGTACTTC
TRBV7-2	.	TRBJ2-1	.	CASSLAGLRSYNEQSF	TGTGCCAGCAGCTTAGCCGGGCTCCGCTCCTACAATGAGCAGTCCTTC
TRBV7-9	TRBD1	TRBJ1-4	.	CASSTTGTGYEKLFF	TGTGCCAGCAGCACGACCGGGACAGGTTACGAAAAACTGTTTTTT
TRBV20-1	TRBD1	TRBJ1-4	.	CSARLPGQGTVEKLFF	TGCAGTGCTAGGTTGCCGGGACAGGGAACGGTTGAAAAACTGTTTTTT
TRBV12-3/TRBV12-4	.	TRBJ1-2	many	CASSLVLAGTTYGYTF	TGTGCCAGCAGTTTAGTGTTGGCAGGGACAACCTATGGCTACACCTTC
TRBV5-1	.	TRBJ1-1	many	CASSSLFRQVEAFF	TGCGCCAGCAGCTCTCTTTTCAGACAGGTTGAAGCTTTCTTT
TRBV29-1	TRBD2	TRBJ2-3	many	CSVVSQRGGTDTQYF	TGCAGCGTTGTATCGCAGCGGGGAGGCACAGATACGCAGTATTTT
TRBV7-9	.	TRBJ1-2	.	CASSLGWSGYGYTF	TGTGCCAGCAGTTTAGGCTGGTCCGGATATGGCTACACCTTC
TRBV4-1	.	TRBJ2-5	few	CASSQENRRETQYF	TGCGCCAGCAGCCAAGAAAACAGAAGAGAGACCCAGTACTTC
TRBV20-1	.	TRBJ2-7	many	CSARTSARYEQYF	TGCAGTGCTAGAACGAGCGCGAGATACGAGCAGTACTTC
TRBV7-7	.	TRBJ1-2	.	CATSVQDGYTF	TGTGCTACCAGCGTACAGGATGGCTACACCTTC
TRBV25-1	TRBD1	TRBJ1-2	.	CASSVTPGTGNYGYTF	TGTGCCAGCAGTGTCACCCCCGGGACAGGAAACTATGGCTACACCTTC
TRBV7-2	.	TRBJ2-2	.	CASSLVSGAGELFF	TGTGCCAGCAGCTTAGTTTCGGGGGCCGGGGAGCTGTTTTTT
TRBV5-1	.	TRBJ2-1	.	CASSFSVSYNEQFF	TGCGCCAGCAGCTTCAGTGTCTCCTACAATGAGCAGTTCTTC
TRBV19	.	TRBJ1-1	.	CASSLNTRALSTEAFF	TGTGCCAGTAGTTTAAACACCAGGGCCTTGAGCACTGAAGCTTTCTTT
TRBV19	.	TRBJ2-6	many	CASSEAGAISGANVLTF	TGTGCCAGTAGTGAGGCGGGGGCTATCTCTGGGGCCAACGTCCTGACTTTC
TRBV6-5	.	TRBJ2-7	few	CASSSSPQQYF	TGTGCCAGCAGTTCCTCCCCTCAGCAGTACTTC
TRBV20-1	.	TRBJ1-2	many	CSAPPGAYGYTF	TGCAGTGCACCCCCCGGGGCGTACGGCTACACCTTC
TRBV6-1	.	TRBJ2-5	few	CASSQGGGLQETQYF	TGTGCCAGCAGCCAGGGTGGCGGCCTCCAAGAGACCCAGTACTTC
TRBV12-3/TRBV12-4	.	TRBJ1-4	few	CASRLSGAPNEKLFF	TGTGCCAGCAGACTCTCAGGGGCCCCTAATGAAAAACTGTTTTTT